This T cell receptor beta chain was observed in a study of immune cell composition in non-small cell lung cancer. Points from the study as a whole: Top 10 clone scores and clonality were higher in squamous than adenocarcinoma. Tumour TCR-beta clonality showed no significant link to smoking pack-years.

Remarks on this clone: The target antigen is unknown.

The assay was immunoSEQ multiplex PCR, and TCRdb's table has in-frame clones only and misses some. The sample includes 9,500 to 10,000 clones, 65% to 80% seen only once; the top ten take 7.5% to 9.5%. Sequenced input: lung tumor tissue. This receptor was taken from a human donor with non-small cell lung cancer.

CDR3 region: CASSLQRITEAFF. For the CDR3, the DNA is TGTGCCAGCAGCTTACAGCGGATCACTGAAGCTTTCTTT. The chain recombines TRBV7-3 with TRBJ1-1; the D is unclear. Trimming took off 2 bases at V and 4 bases at J, with 8 bases between the two ends. The CDR3 runs to 13 residues. Germline-derived CDR1 and CDR2 are SGHTA and FQGTGA.